Shown below are 30 T cell receptor beta chains from a single sample sequenced in a study of shared clonotypes between healthy human individuals. The table came from immunoSEQ multiplex PCR; TCRdb's copy has only in-frame clones and leaves some out. The table includes roughly 2,500,000 clones, 90% to 95% detected once. The source material was naive CD4+ T cells from PBMCs. Subset of the sample: CD45RA+ positively selected. These receptors were obtained from a man younger than 35 in good health. Some clones in this sample may be carry-over from other donors' samples.

The genes are TRBV6-1 and TRBJ1-1, with D uncertain. Germline V gene sequence: CDR1 MNHNS, CDR2 SASEGT. With 6 bases removed from V and 1 base from J, the gap between germline ends came to 9 bases. This CDR3 has 13 residues. Here the CDR3 reads CASRVQTNTEAFF. The CDR3 DNA reads TGTGCCAGCAGAGTACAGACGAACACTGAAGCTTTCTTT.

This clone was detected once. This sample includes further DNA sequences coding for the same CDR3. This chain links TRBV28 with TRBJ1-1; D is uncertain. Germline CDR1 reads MDHEN; CDR2 reads SYDVKM. V was trimmed by 3 bases and J by 1 base, leaving 6 bases between them. The CDR3 extends over 13 amino acids. CDR3 in DNA: TGTGCCAGCAGTTTGAGACAGAACACTGAAGCTTTCTTT. Protein product: CASSLRQNTEAFF.

This chain links TRBV5-1 with TRBJ1-2, with no clear D. Germline V lookup: CDR1 SGHRS, CDR2 YFSETQ. Between the trimmed V and J ends, which lost 4 bases and 4 bases, there was a span of 14 bases. The CDR3 runs 14 residues. In DNA form, the CDR3 reads TGCGCCAGCAGCCCGCTTAGCGGTTCCTATGGCTACACCTTC. It yields the protein CASSPLSGSYGYTF.

The V and J genes are TRBV6-6 and TRBJ1-4; D may be TRBD1 (6 bases). There are 14 residues in the CDR3. CDR1 is MNHNY and CDR2 is SVGAGI in the germline V gene (reference sequence). Trimming took off 9 bases at V and 8 bases at J, with 19 bases between the two ends. The CDR3 is CASSVGGAGEKLFF. The CDR3 bases are TGTGCCAGTAGCGTCGGGGGCGCAGGGGAAAAACTGTTTTTT.

The chain joins TRBV6-1 to TRBJ1-1; 8 bases match TRBD1. There are 13 residues in the CDR3. The ends lost 7 bases at V and 1 base at J; junction bases unmatched: 2. The germline CDR1 and CDR2 sequences are MNHNS and SASEGT. CDR3 nucleotides: TGTGCCAGCATGGACAGGGAGAACACTGAAGCTTTCTTT. This sequence encodes CASMDRENTEAFF.

The chain joins TRBV23-1 to TRBJ1-1; D gene uncertain. TRBV23-1 is assigned to the ORF class and has an uncertain function. V was clipped by 2 bases and J by 0 bases, with 34 bases between them. The CDR3 totals 23 residues. The CDR3 DNA follows: TGCGCCAGCAGTCAAACGGGCCCAAACGAGGGAAGAAACTCGGGCCCGATGAACACTGAAGCTTTCTTT. It encodes CASSQTGPNEGRNSGPMNTEAFF.

This clone has just one count. The V and J genes are TRBV7-9 and TRBJ1-5; unclear D gene. V was cut by 1 base and J by 5 bases, with 6 bases left in between. The CDR3 is 13 amino acids. Germline CDR1 SEHNR, CDR2 FQNEAQ (reference sequence). Here the CDR3 DNA reads TGTGCCAGCAGCTTAGTTGAAGATCAGCCCCAGCATTTT. Its protein product is CASSLVEDQPQHF.

The V gene is TRBV19, the J gene TRBJ1-5; TRBD1 might be the D (5 bases). CDR1 is LNHDA, CDR2 SQIVND, per germline (reference sequence). The V gene lost 6 bases and the J gene lost 2 bases, with 23 bases spanning the gap. The CDR3 consists of 18 residues. The CDR3, as DNA: TGTGCCAGTAGCCCCTACGGGACGTCAGGACCCGGCAATCAGCCCCAGCATTTT. It yields the protein CASSPYGTSGPGNQPQHF.

The gene calls are TRBV7-2 and TRBJ2-2, with 8 bases that match TRBD1. Germline assignment: CDR1 SGHTA and CDR2 FQGNSA. The CDR3 runs 18 residues. The trim removed 0 bases at V and 0 bases at J, leaving 6 bases unmatched. CDR3 in amino acids: CASSLAMGTGANTGELFF. CDR3 bases: TGTGCCAGCAGCTTAGCGATGGGGACAGGCGCGAACACCGGGGAGCTGTTTTTT.

CDR3 bases: TGTGCCAGCAGTTTCGGCGGGGCCAGCTCCTACAATGAGCAGTTCTTC. This translates into CASSFGGASSYNEQFF. The V and J genes are TRBV28 and TRBJ2-1, with TRBD2 as a possible D gene (6 bases). Germline CDR1 and CDR2: MDHEN and SYDVKM. V was cut by 3 bases and J by 0 bases, with 12 bases left in between. The CDR3 has 16 amino acids.

In regard to this clone: Other DNA sequences within the sample encode an identical CDR3. The chain has TRBV20-1 and TRBJ2-5; tentatively, D is TRBD2 (5 bases). The ends were cut back, 3 bases at V and 3 bases at J, with 5 bases in the middle. The CDR3 runs to 11 residues. CDR1 and CDR2 from the germline V gene are DFQATT and SNEGSKA (reference sequence). The CDR3, as DNA: TGCAGTGCTAGCGGGGAAGAGACCCAGTACTTC. Translation gives CSASGEETQYF.

On this clone: This sample includes further DNA sequences coding for the same CDR3. The chain employs TRBV9 and TRBJ1-3; no firm D call. This CDR3 has 15 amino acids. Germline CDR1 and CDR2: SGDLS and YYNGEE. The V end was cut by 0 bases, the J end by 0 bases, with 7 bases between. CDR3 DNA: TGTGCCAGCAGCGTAGGAGGTCGCTCTGGAAACACCATATATTTT. Its protein is CASSVGGRSGNTIYF.

Only a few counts were recorded for this clone. V is TRBV5-1 and J is TRBJ1-2; TRBD1 might be the D (6 bases). With 6 bases removed from V and 2 bases from J, the gap between germline ends came to 17 bases. This CDR3 region has 15 residues. In germline, CDR1 is SGHRS, CDR2 YFSETQ. CDR3 DNA: TGCGCCAGCACCCCGGGTCCAGGGGAAAACTATGGCTACACCTTC. Encoded protein: CASTPGPGENYGYTF.

This chain uses TRBV30 with TRBJ1-1, with D perhaps matching TRBD1 (5 bases). Between the trimmed V and J ends, which lost 4 bases and 6 bases, there was a span of 12 bases. Germline V lookup: CDR1 GTSNPN, CDR2 SVGIG (reference sequence). This CDR3 region has 12 residues. The CDR3 is CAWNRLGAEAFF. The CDR3 DNA is TGTGCCTGGAATCGACTGGGGGCTGAAGCTTTCTTT.

The chain couples TRBV4-1 to TRBJ2-1, with 8 bases aligning to TRBD2. The V gene's germline CDR1 is MGHRA and CDR2 YSYEKL. The CDR3 is 16 residues long. The trim removed 1 base at V and 6 bases at J, leaving 8 bases unmatched. The CDR3 DNA is TGCGCCAGCAGCCAAGGTCAGCGGGAGACAAGCAATGAGCAGTTCTTC. This translates into CASSQGQRETSNEQFF.

The CDR3 here is CASSLMENTGELFF. The CDR3 DNA reads as TGTGCCAGCAGCTTGATGGAGAACACCGGGGAGCTGTTTTTT. The chain recombines TRBV5-4 with TRBJ2-2; D remains ambiguous. Per the germline V gene, CDR1 is SGHNT and CDR2 is YYREEE (reference sequence). The length of the CDR3 is 14 residues. Trimming pared 1 base from V and 1 base from J, leaving 5 bases between.

The chain is built from TRBV2 and TRBJ1-4, with 10 positions matching TRBD1. With 4 bases clipped from V and 7 bases from J, the junction kept 6 bases outside the gene matches. The CDR3 contains 15 residues. The germline CDR1 and CDR2 sequences are SNHLY and FYNNEI. The CDR3 DNA reads as TGTGCCAGCAGTGCCTGGACAGGGGGGGGTGAAAAACTGTTTTTT. Residues: CASSAWTGGGEKLFF.

The chain links TRBV25-1 to TRBJ1-1, with D perhaps matching TRBD1 (5 bases). CDR1 and CDR2 (germline): MGHDK, SYGVNS. The CDR3 spans 13 residues. Trimming took off 7 bases at V and 1 base at J, with 10 bases between the two ends. The chain's CDR3 is CASIGAWNTEAFF. The CDR3 DNA follows: TGTGCCAGCATAGGGGCTTGGAACACTGAAGCTTTCTTT.

Regarding this clone: It is unclear where the CDR3 begins or ends on the DNA, so no DNA is shown, and the CDR3 is as TCRdb lists it. This chain joins TRBV27 and TRBJ1-5. The CDR3 length is 14 residues, termini included. Germline V lookup: CDR1 MNHEY, CDR2 SMNVEV (reference sequence). CDR3 sequence: CASSSSRGDQPQHF.

CDR3: CASSYGTDNYGYTF. For the CDR3, the DNA is TGTGCCAGCAGTTACGGGACAGACAACTATGGCTACACCTTC. The chain has TRBV6-6 and TRBJ1-2, with 7 positions matching TRBD1. The CDR3 sequence is 14 residues long. V was clipped by 2 bases and J by 2 bases; unmatched bases: 2. The V gene's germline CDR1 is MNHNY and CDR2 SVGAGI (reference sequence).

The chain couples TRBV28 to TRBJ1-1; D uncertain. This CDR3 has 11 residues. With 6 bases removed from V and 4 bases from J, the gap between germline ends came to 6 bases. Germline V gives CDR1 MDHEN, CDR2 SYDVKM. In nucleotides, the CDR3 is TGTGCCAGCAGAGTGGGCACTGAAGCTTTCTTT. Protein product: CASRVGTEAFF.

The chain is built from TRBV27 and TRBJ2-7, with D uncertain. This CDR3 spans 16 amino acids. Germline CDR1 MNHEY, CDR2 SMNVEV (reference sequence). V gave up 5 bases and J gave up 3 bases, with 20 bases separating them. CDR3 amino acids: CASSPSDAWANYEQYF. The CDR3 coding sequence is TGTGCCAGCAGTCCGTCCGACGCGTGGGCTAACTACGAGCAGTACTTC.

For this clone: A junction boundary mismatches the germline segment, possibly from a read error. The chain recombines TRBV6-5 with TRBJ2-1; possibly TRBD1 or TRBD2 for D (7 bases each). Germline CDR1 reads MNHEY; CDR2 reads SVGAGI. CDR3 length equals 16 residues. CDR3 sequence: CASNYRGAGRYNEQFF. The CDR3 DNA follows: TGTGCCAGCAATTACAGGGGAGCGGGACGATACAATGAGCAGTTCTTC.

V usage is TRBV28 and J usage is TRBJ2-7; TRBD1 aligns across 7 bases. Germline values: CDR1 MDHEN, CDR2 SYDVKM. V shed 5 bases and J 4 bases; nucleotides not matched to a gene: 14. The CDR3 is 16 amino acids. The CDR3 is CASSIDWARGIYEQYF. CDR3 in DNA: TGTGCCAGCAGTATCGACTGGGCCAGGGGGATTTACGAGCAGTACTTC.

The V and J genes are TRBV30 and TRBJ1-4, with no clear D. Germline V gene lookup returns CDR1 GTSNPN and CDR2 SVGIG (reference sequence). V lost 4 bases and J 6 bases, leaving 12 bases between the germline ends. The CDR3 extends over 13 amino acids. CDR3: CAWNPGQDEKLFF. CDR3 bases: TGTGCCTGGAACCCTGGCCAGGATGAAAAACTGTTTTTT.

This clone was counted only a few times. This chain connects TRBV7-9 to TRBJ1-1; D is undetermined. V shed 7 bases and J shed 1 base, with 10 bases lying between them. The CDR3 consists of 13 residues. Germline V gene lookup returns CDR1 SEHNR and CDR2 FQNEAQ (reference sequence). CDR3 sequence reads: CASTSAWNTEAFF. CDR3 DNA sequence: TGTGCCAGCACTTCCGCCTGGAACACTGAAGCTTTCTTT.

The chain recombines TRBV5-6 with TRBJ2-1, with D possibly matching TRBD2 (5 bases). The V end was cut by 1 base, the J end by 6 bases, with 11 bases between. Germline lookup yields CDR1 SGHDT and CDR2 YYEEEE. This CDR3 is built from 14 residues. The CDR3 reads CASSLFSSRNEQFF. The CDR3 DNA reads as TGTGCCAGCAGCTTGTTTTCTAGCCGCAATGAGCAGTTCTTC.

The rearrangement joins TRBV27 to TRBJ2-4; no definite D call. V was trimmed by 0 bases and J by 8 bases, leaving 14 bases between them. CDR1 is MNHEY and CDR2 is SMNVEV in the germline V gene (reference sequence). The CDR3 consists of 15 residues. CDR3: CASSLSPRSKDIQYF. CDR3 nucleotide sequence: TGTGCCAGCAGTTTATCTCCGCGGTCCAAGGACATTCAGTACTTC.

The chain couples TRBV6-8 to TRBJ1-5, with 7 positions matching TRBD1. Trimming removed 4 bases from V and 6 bases from J; junction bases left unmatched: 6. CDR3 length equals 14 residues. Germline V gives CDR1 MNHGY, CDR2 SAAAGT. The CDR3 DNA reads TGTGCCAGCAGTTCAGGGGGACAAGGTCAGCCCCAGCATTTT. Its protein is CASSSGGQGQPQHF.

This chain connects TRBV5-1 to TRBJ2-1, with 7 bases identical to TRBD1. Germline CDR1 is SGHRS and CDR2 is YFSETQ. After removal of 7 bases from V and 4 bases from J, the junction contained 5 bases not matched to a gene. The CDR3 covers 13 residues. The CDR3 DNA reads as TGCGCCAGCGCTCGGGACAGTTACAATGAGCAGTTCTTC. Encoded protein: CASARDSYNEQFF.